The 18 T cell receptor beta chains below were found in one sample sequenced in a study of CD8+CD57+ T cells in acquired aplastic anemia. The patients chosen for sequencing had shown expansion of CD8+CD57+ cells (detected by flow cytometry). Profiles of TCR beta VDJ and CDR3 were generated from a genomic DNA template. Using its own MiXCR run on the reads, TCRdb lists one record per CDR3 protein. The repertoire holds 95,000 to 150,000 distinct CDR3 sequences, with under 60% as singletons. The sample taken for sequencing was sorted CD4+, CD8+, or CD8+CD57+ T cells (not recorded which) from PBMCs. The source of these receptors is a human donor with aplastic anemia.

In this sample, this clonotype turned up many times. The chain is built from TRBV10-2 and TRBJ2-1; D tentatively fits TRBD1 or TRBD2 (6 bases each). In germline, CDR1 is WSHSY, CDR2 SAAADI. V lost 3 bases and J 3 bases, leaving 18 bases between the germline ends. This CDR3 contains 17 residues. CDR3: CASSDRRGSPLYNEQFF. CDR3 nucleotides: TGCGCCAGCAGTGATAGGAGGGGGAGTCCCCTCTACAATGAGCAGTTCTTC.

Concerning this clonotype itself: Just one base apart from a much larger clone, this may be a read error. This CDR3 is CASSELGVTGAFF. DNA for the CDR3: TGCGCCAGCAGCGAGTTAGGGGTGACTGGAGCTTTCTTT. J is TRBJ1-1 and V is TRBV5-1, with D maybe TRBD1 (5 bases). CDR3 length: 13 amino acids. Germline V gene sequence: CDR1 SGHRS, CDR2 YFSETQ.

This clonotype came up a few times. The chain has TRBV29-1 and TRBJ2-3; D is ambiguous. CDR3 size: 13 residues. V shed 5 bases and J shed 1 base, with 10 bases lying between them. Per the germline V gene, CDR1 is SQVTM and CDR2 is ANQGSEA. CDR3 nucleotide sequence: TGCAGCGTTTCACGGGCCCGCACAGATACGCAGTATTTT. Translated, it gives CSVSRARTDTQYF.

The sample holds one count of this clonotype. A much larger clone sits a single nucleotide away, making a read error possible. The V call is TRBV2, the J call TRBJ2-1, with 7 bases identical to TRBD2. V dropped 4 bases and J dropped 10; count of bases not matched to a gene: 4. The CDR3 spans 12 residues. Germline values: CDR1 SNHLY, CDR2 FYNNEI. CDR3 loop: CASSGAGLEQFF. The CDR3 DNA follows: TGTGCCAGCAGTGGAGCGGGACTAGAGCAGTTCTTC. The entire variable domain, with the rest obtained from reference TRBV2 and TRBJ2-1, is as follows: EPEVTQTPSHQVTQMGQEVILRCVPISNHLYFYWYRQILGQKVEFLVSFYNNEISEKSEIFDDQFSVERPDGSNFTLKIRSTKLEDSAMYFCASSGAGLEQFFGPGTRLTVL.

The chain recombines TRBV10-1 with TRBJ2-3; weak D call: TRBD2 (5 bases). Deletions cut 0 bases from V and 1 base from J, with 8 bases between. CDR3 size: 15 residues. The V gene's germline CDR1 is WNHNN and CDR2 SYGVQD (reference sequence). CDR3 sequence: CASSESRAGTDTQYF. CDR3 DNA sequence: TGCGCCAGCAGTGAGTCTAGAGCGGGCACAGATACGCAGTATTTT.

This clonotype was seen just once. The J gene is TRBJ1-5, the V gene TRBV10-1; a possible D gene is TRBD1 (5 bases). CDR1 is WNHNN and CDR2 is SYGVQD in the germline V gene (reference sequence). Trimming pared 5 bases from V and 7 bases from J, leaving 18 bases between. There are 15 residues in the CDR3. In DNA, the CDR3 is TGCGCCAGCAGTATTTCAGGGCAGGGCGAACAGCCCCAGCATTTT. Encoded protein: CASSISGQGEQPQHF.

V usage is TRBV9 and J usage is TRBJ2-1; D ambiguous. Trimming stripped 2 bases from V and 12 bases from J, with 15 bases between. The CDR3 covers 13 residues. The V gene's germline CDR1 is SGDLS and CDR2 YYNGEE. CDR3 in DNA: TGTGCCAGCAGCGTGGGTAGCCTCGGTGCGCAGTTCTTC. Encoded protein: CASSVGSLGAQFF.

This clonotype was detected many times. The chain recombines TRBV5-5 with TRBJ2-7; the match to TRBD1 covers 8 bases. The CDR3 length is 14 residues. Germline-derived CDR1 and CDR2 are SGHKS and YYEKEE (reference sequence). V lost 4 bases to trimming and J lost 5 bases; unmatched junction nucleotides: 8. CDR3 bases: TGTGCCAGCAGCATCCGAGGACAGGGCAACGAGCAGTACTTC. Protein: CASSIRGQGNEQYF.

The chain carries TRBV20-1 and TRBJ1-6, with D possibly matching TRBD1 (6 bases). The CDR3 totals 14 residues. Germline CDR1 reads DFQATT; CDR2 reads SNEGSKA (reference sequence). Trimming stripped 6 bases from V and 8 bases from J, with 17 bases between. CDR3 in amino acids: CSAGRGARDSPLHF. The CDR3 region has the DNA TGCAGTGCCGGGCGGGGGGCCCGTGATTCACCCCTCCACTTT.

This clonotype was recorded once. The chain employs TRBV10-3 and TRBJ1-4, with D possibly TRBD1 on 6 matching bases. Germline V CDR1 and CDR2: ENHRY, SYGVKD. V lost 6 bases and J lost 6, with 14 bases in between. The CDR3 extends over 14 amino acids. CDR3 bases: TGTGCCATCAGAAAGACCAGGACAGATGAAAAACTGTTTTTT. Residues: CAIRKTRTDEKLFF.

This clonotype was counted ten times or more. The J gene is TRBJ1-1, the V gene TRBV5-4, with TRBD1 identical over 7 bases. The CDR3 runs 15 residues. With V trimmed by 4 bases and J by 1 base, 7 bases remained unmatched. CDR1 and CDR2 (germline): SGHNT, YYREEE (reference sequence). Here the CDR3 reads CASSTGTEWNTEAFF. The CDR3 coding sequence is TGTGCCAGCAGCACAGGGACAGAGTGGAACACTGAAGCTTTCTTT.

The V and J genes are TRBV10-3 and TRBJ2-5, with D perhaps matching TRBD2 (5 bases). Between the trimmed V and J ends, which lost 2 bases and 7 bases, there was a span of 14 bases. Germline V gives CDR1 ENHRY, CDR2 SYGVKD. The CDR3 sequence is 14 residues long. CDR3 sequence: CAISEREGLVTQYF. The DNA for the CDR3 is TGTGCCATCAGTGAGCGCGAGGGTCTAGTGACCCAGTACTTC.

This clonotype has a count of ten or more. V gene TRBV9 combines with J gene TRBJ1-2; the match to TRBD1 covers 9 bases. There are 16 residues in the CDR3. Trimming at V came to 0 bases and at J to 4 bases, leaving 7 bases not matched to a gene. Germline CDR1 and CDR2: SGDLS and YYNGEE. CDR3 bases: TGTGCCAGCAGCGTAGCCGATACAGGGGGCGGCTATGGCTACACCTTC. This encodes CASSVADTGGGYGYTF.

This clonotype occurred a few times. This rearrangement joins TRBV12-3 or TRBV12-4 to TRBJ2-4; D remains ambiguous. The CDR3 covers 14 residues. V gave up 7 bases and J gave up 1 base, with 11 bases separating them. This CDR3 reads CASTGSVAKNIQYF. The DNA of the CDR3 is TGTGCCAGCACCGGTAGTGTGGCCAAAAACATTCAGTACTTC.

The rearrangement uses TRBV13 and TRBJ1-1, with TRBD1 matching over 9 bases. Germline trimming cut 4 bases from V and 4 bases from J; bases unmatched to any gene: 4. The CDR3 contains 14 residues. CDR1 is PRHDT and CDR2 is FYEKMQ in the germline V gene (reference sequence). In DNA, the CDR3 is TGTGCCAGCAGCTCAAACAGGGGGCTCACTGAAGCTTTCTTT. Protein sequence: CASSSNRGLTEAFF.

In this sample, this clonotype turned up a few times. V gene TRBV11-1 combines with J gene TRBJ2-6, with 11 bases identical to TRBD1. Germline values: CDR1 SGHAT, CDR2 FQDESV (reference sequence). CDR3 size: 19 residues. With V trimmed by 5 bases and J by 0 bases, 9 bases remained unmatched. This CDR3 reads CASSGGPGTGGSGANVLTF. CDR3 coding DNA: TGTGCCAGCAGCGGGGGTCCCGGGACAGGGGGCTCTGGGGCCAACGTCCTGACTTTC. Full variable domain (rest looked up from reference TRBV11-1 and TRBJ2-6): EAEVAQSPRYKITEKSQAVAFWCDPISGHATLYWYRQILGQGPELLVQFQDESVVDDSQLPKDRFSAERLKGVDSTLKIQPAELGDSAMYLCASSGGPGTGGSGANVLTFGAGSRLTVL.

This clonotype was picked up a small number of times. V usage is TRBV10-3 and J usage is TRBJ2-4, with D possibly TRBD1 on 6 matching bases. Trimming stripped 3 bases from V and 11 bases from J, with 17 bases between. The length of the CDR3 is 14 residues. CDR1 is ENHRY and CDR2 is SYGVKD in the germline V gene. The CDR3 sequence: CAISDYDRLGLQYF. In nucleotides, the CDR3 is TGTGCCATCAGTGACTACGACAGGCTCGGTCTTCAGTACTTC.

The genes are TRBV2 and TRBJ2-7; D not certain. Germline loops: CDR1 SNHLY, CDR2 FYNNEI. There are 15 residues in the CDR3. Trimming shortened V by 3 bases and J by 1 base, and 13 bases separated the two germline ends. CDR3 sequence (DNA): TGTGCCAGCAGTGAGCGGCCCCCCCGGTCCTACGAGCAGTACTTC. Its translation: CASSERPPRSYEQYF.